The rows below give T cell receptor beta chains drawn from one sample of a study of T cell responses to AZD1222 COVID-19 vaccine. Method: immunoSEQ multiplex PCR; TCRdb's copy keeps in-frame clones and lacks some. The repertoire holds 150,000 or so clones, with more than 85% as singletons. The sequencing here drew on peripheral blood, taken on day 0 of AZD1222 vaccination. All receptors come from an adult in good health. CDR3s include the opening cysteine and the closing phenylalanine or tryptophan. The order of the fields is CDR3 length, J gene, V gene, D gene, clone size, CDR3 DNA, CDR3 protein. The D gene is left open where the match is weak. Clone sizes are given selectively: once, few, many, or a class where the clone is expanded.

cdr3_length: 12; j_call: TRBJ1-1; v_call: TRBV18; d_call: NA; clone_size: NA; cdr3_nt: TGTGCCAGCTCAGCGACGGACACTGAAGCTTTCTTT; cdr3_aa: CASSATDTEAFF
cdr3_length: 16; j_call: TRBJ1-4; v_call: TRBV15; d_call: TRBD1; clone_size: NA; cdr3_nt: TGTGCCACCAGCAGAGATAGGGGGACAGGGTACGAAAAACTGTTTTTT; cdr3_aa: CATSRDRGTGYEKLFF
cdr3_length: 10; j_call: TRBJ2-5; v_call: TRBV29-1; d_call: NA; clone_size: NA; cdr3_nt: TGCAGCGCGACCCAAGAGACCCAGTACTTC; cdr3_aa: CSATQETQYF
cdr3_length: 14; j_call: TRBJ2-5; v_call: TRBV7-2; d_call: NA; clone_size: NA; cdr3_nt: TGTGCCAGCAGCTTAGCGTACCACCAAGAGACCCAGTACTTC; cdr3_aa: CASSLAYHQETQYF
cdr3_length: 18; j_call: TRBJ2-1; v_call: TRBV9; d_call: TRBD2; clone_size: NA; cdr3_nt: TGTGCCAGCAGCCCTCGTCGTCTAGCGGAGTTCTCCTACAATGAGCAGTTCTTC; cdr3_aa: CASSPRRLAEFSYNEQFF
cdr3_length: 11; j_call: TRBJ1-1; v_call: TRBV12-3/TRBV12-4; d_call: NA; clone_size: NA; cdr3_nt: TGTGCCAGCAGTCCGAACACTGAAGCTTTCTTT; cdr3_aa: CASSPNTEAFF
cdr3_length: 13; j_call: TRBJ2-1; v_call: TRBV30; d_call: NA; clone_size: NA; cdr3_nt: TGTGCCTGGAGTGCCTCTTCCTACAATGAGCAGTTCTTC; cdr3_aa: CAWSASSYNEQFF
cdr3_length: 16; j_call: TRBJ2-2; v_call: TRBV11-2; d_call: NA; clone_size: NA; cdr3_nt: TGTGCCAGCAGCTTAGTCGGGACCAATAACACCGGGGAGCTGTTTTTT; cdr3_aa: CASSLVGTNNTGELFF
cdr3_length: 15; j_call: TRBJ2-2; v_call: TRBV2; d_call: NA; clone_size: NA; cdr3_nt: TGTGCCAGCAGTGAATACAGTCCTAACACCGGGGAGCTGTTTTTT; cdr3_aa: CASSEYSPNTGELFF
cdr3_length: 14; j_call: TRBJ1-1; v_call: TRBV19; d_call: NA; clone_size: once; cdr3_nt: TGTGCCATTGGCCCCAGGGAGGTAGACACTGAAGCTTTCTTT; cdr3_aa: CAIGPREVDTEAFF
cdr3_length: 11; j_call: TRBJ1-2; v_call: TRBV28; d_call: NA; clone_size: NA; cdr3_nt: TGTGCCGGGGGGGGGCCCCGGGGCTACACCTTC; cdr3_aa: CAGGGPRGYTF
cdr3_length: 17; j_call: TRBJ1-5; v_call: TRBV4-3; d_call: TRBD1; clone_size: NA; cdr3_nt: TGCGCCAGCAGCCAAGATTTAGGGACAGGGGGCGGTCAGCCCCAGCATTTT; cdr3_aa: CASSQDLGTGGGQPQHF
cdr3_length: 13; j_call: TRBJ2-3; v_call: TRBV18; d_call: NA; clone_size: NA; cdr3_nt: TGTGCCAGCTCAGAGCAGTCCACAGATACGCAGTATTTT; cdr3_aa: CASSEQSTDTQYF
cdr3_length: 15; j_call: TRBJ1-2; v_call: TRBV2; d_call: TRBD1; clone_size: NA; cdr3_nt: TGTGCCAGCAGTGAGAAGGGACAGGGGGCTCAAGGCTACACCTTC; cdr3_aa: CASSEKGQGAQGYTF
cdr3_length: 14; j_call: TRBJ2-7; v_call: TRBV18; d_call: TRBD2; clone_size: medium-sized; cdr3_nt: TGTGCCAGCTCACCGCAGACTAGCCTTGCCGAGCAGTACTTC; cdr3_aa: CASSPQTSLAEQYF
cdr3_length: 10; j_call: TRBJ1-2; v_call: TRBV2; d_call: NA; clone_size: NA; cdr3_nt: TGTGCCAGCAGTGCTGTGCCGGGGACCTTC; cdr3_aa: CASSAVPGTF
cdr3_length: 14; j_call: TRBJ1-5; v_call: TRBV6-4; d_call: TRBD1; clone_size: NA; cdr3_nt: TGTGCCAGCAGACAGGACAGGGCCTGGCAGCCCCAGCATTTT; cdr3_aa: CASRQDRAWQPQHF
cdr3_length: 13; j_call: TRBJ2-5; v_call: TRBV5-1; d_call: TRBD1; clone_size: once; cdr3_nt: TGCGCCACTGGGCCCGGGACAGAAGAGACCCAGTACTTC; cdr3_aa: CATGPGTEETQYF
cdr3_length: 15; j_call: TRBJ2-1; v_call: TRBV4-3; d_call: NA; clone_size: NA; cdr3_nt: TGCGCCAGCAGCCAAGATCAGCTTAGGCGGGACAGCTCTTTCTTC; cdr3_aa: CASSQDQLRRDSSFF
cdr3_length: 16; j_call: TRBJ2-7; v_call: TRBV6-6; d_call: TRBD1; clone_size: NA; cdr3_nt: TGTGCCAGCAGTTACTCGGGACAGAGCCACTCCTACGAGCAGTACTTC; cdr3_aa: CASSYSGQSHSYEQYF
cdr3_length: 18; j_call: TRBJ1-6; v_call: TRBV3-1/TRBV3-2; d_call: TRBD1; clone_size: NA; cdr3_nt: TGTGCCAGCAGCCAAGGAATCGGACAGGTGTTTGTCCGTTCACCCCTCCACTTT; cdr3_aa: CASSQGIGQVFVRSPLHF
cdr3_length: 17; j_call: TRBJ2-6; v_call: TRBV4-3; d_call: TRBD1; clone_size: NA; cdr3_nt: TGCGCCAGCAGCCAAGCAGGGGGCGCGACCGGGGCCAACGTCCTGACTTTC; cdr3_aa: CASSQAGGATGANVLTF
cdr3_length: 13; j_call: TRBJ1-5; v_call: TRBV5-1; d_call: NA; clone_size: NA; cdr3_nt: TGCGCCAGCAGCTGGGGGCTGGATCAGCCCCAGCATTTT; cdr3_aa: CASSWGLDQPQHF
cdr3_length: 18; j_call: TRBJ1-1; v_call: TRBV5-5; d_call: NA; clone_size: NA; cdr3_nt: TGTGCCAGCAGCACCCAGACCCAGGGCTGGTGGCTGAACACTGAAGCTTTCTTT; cdr3_aa: CASSTQTQGWWLNTEAFF
cdr3_length: 16; j_call: TRBJ2-5; v_call: TRBV9; d_call: NA; clone_size: few; cdr3_nt: TGTGCCAGCAGCGTACTACCGGCTCCGTCCCAAGAGACCCAGTACTTC; cdr3_aa: CASSVLPAPSQETQYF
cdr3_length: 14; j_call: TRBJ1-1; v_call: TRBV6-5; d_call: TRBD1; clone_size: NA; cdr3_nt: TGTGCCAGCAGGTGGGACAGCACGAACACTGAAGCTTTCTTT; cdr3_aa: CASRWDSTNTEAFF
cdr3_length: 14; j_call: TRBJ1-3; v_call: TRBV10-3; d_call: NA; clone_size: NA; cdr3_nt: TGTGCCATCAGTCCCGGGACTTTAGGAAACACCATATATTTT; cdr3_aa: CAISPGTLGNTIYF
cdr3_length: 20; j_call: TRBJ2-7; v_call: TRBV7-6; d_call: TRBD2; clone_size: NA; cdr3_nt: TGTGCCAGCAGCCCCCGGCTCGGCCGGCGGGAGAGTTACGGGACCTACGAGCAGTACTTC; cdr3_aa: CASSPRLGRRESYGTYEQYF
cdr3_length: 14; j_call: TRBJ2-5; v_call: TRBV2; d_call: TRBD1; clone_size: NA; cdr3_nt: TGTGCCAGCACCCTGGACAGGGGAGGAGAGACCCAGTACTTC; cdr3_aa: CASTLDRGGETQYF
cdr3_length: 14; j_call: TRBJ2-1; v_call: TRBV28; d_call: TRBD2; clone_size: few; cdr3_nt: TGTGCCAGCAACGGGGGAGGGCCCTACAATGAGCAGTTCTTC; cdr3_aa: CASNGGGPYNEQFF
cdr3_length: 13; j_call: TRBJ1-1; v_call: TRBV12-3/TRBV12-4; d_call: NA; clone_size: NA; cdr3_nt: TGTGCCAGCACCCTGGCGGGGAACACTGAAGCTTTCTTT; cdr3_aa: CASTLAGNTEAFF
cdr3_length: 15; j_call: TRBJ2-7; v_call: TRBV25-1; d_call: NA; clone_size: once; cdr3_nt: TGTGCCAGCAGCGAACAGGGTTTCGGATCCTACGAGCAGTACTTC; cdr3_aa: CASSEQGFGSYEQYF
cdr3_length: 18; j_call: TRBJ2-3; v_call: TRBV28; d_call: TRBD2; clone_size: NA; cdr3_nt: TGTGCCAGCAGTTTTGGAGGACTAGCGGGAGGAGGAGCAGATACGCAGTATTTT; cdr3_aa: CASSFGGLAGGGADTQYF
cdr3_length: 15; j_call: TRBJ2-2; v_call: TRBV4-2; d_call: NA; clone_size: NA; cdr3_nt: TGTGCCAGCAGCCTCCGGACCGGGAACACCGGGGAGCTGTTTTTT; cdr3_aa: CASSLRTGNTGELFF
cdr3_length: 15; j_call: TRBJ2-6; v_call: TRBV19; d_call: NA; clone_size: NA; cdr3_nt: TGTGCCAGTAGTATAACGGGGGCTGGGGCCAACGTCCTGACTTTC; cdr3_aa: CASSITGAGANVLTF
cdr3_length: 15; j_call: TRBJ2-7; v_call: TRBV7-6; d_call: TRBD1; clone_size: NA; cdr3_nt: TGTGCCAGCAGCTTAGGGACAGGGGGGGCCTACGAGCAGTACTTC; cdr3_aa: CASSLGTGGAYEQYF
cdr3_length: 15; j_call: TRBJ2-5; v_call: TRBV7-2; d_call: NA; clone_size: NA; cdr3_nt: TGTGCCAGCAGCTTATCGTACGGCCAGAAAGAGACCCAGTACTTC; cdr3_aa: CASSLSYGQKETQYF
cdr3_length: 13; j_call: TRBJ2-7; v_call: TRBV14; d_call: NA; clone_size: NA; cdr3_nt: TGTGCCAGCAGCCCGGCCCCGGGTTACGAGCAGTACTTC; cdr3_aa: CASSPAPGYEQYF
cdr3_length: 14; j_call: TRBJ2-6; v_call: TRBV6-4; d_call: NA; clone_size: few; cdr3_nt: TGTGCCAGCAGTGACGGCTCTGGGGCCAACGTCCTGACTTTC; cdr3_aa: CASSDGSGANVLTF
cdr3_length: 15; j_call: TRBJ2-7; v_call: TRBV4-2; d_call: NA; clone_size: NA; cdr3_nt: TGTGCCAGCAGCCAAGATCTAGGACCCTCCTACGAGCAGTACTTC; cdr3_aa: CASSQDLGPSYEQYF
cdr3_length: 13; j_call: TRBJ1-1; v_call: TRBV6-2/TRBV6-3; d_call: NA; clone_size: NA; cdr3_nt: TGTGCCAGCAGCGCGTCCGTCCCCCTTGAAGCTTTCTTT; cdr3_aa: CASSASVPLEAFF
cdr3_length: 18; j_call: TRBJ1-5; v_call: TRBV28; d_call: TRBD1; clone_size: once; cdr3_nt: TGTGCCAGCAGTTACTGGACAGGGGGATCCCAAAGCAATCAGCCCCAGCATTTT; cdr3_aa: CASSYWTGGSQSNQPQHF
cdr3_length: 12; j_call: TRBJ1-1; v_call: TRBV12-3/TRBV12-4; d_call: NA; clone_size: NA; cdr3_nt: TGTGCCAGCAATTATTTGAACACTGAAGCTTTCTTT; cdr3_aa: CASNYLNTEAFF
cdr3_length: 18; j_call: TRBJ2-1; v_call: TRBV4-3; d_call: TRBD2; clone_size: NA; cdr3_nt: TGCGCCAGCAGCCAAAGACCAGAGGTTAGCGGGAGGTGGAATGAGCAGTTCTTC; cdr3_aa: CASSQRPEVSGRWNEQFF
cdr3_length: 17; j_call: TRBJ1-1; v_call: TRBV7-3; d_call: TRBD1; clone_size: NA; cdr3_nt: TGTGCCAGCAGCTTAATTAGGGCACAGGGGGCGCACACTGAAGCTTTCTTT; cdr3_aa: CASSLIRAQGAHTEAFF
cdr3_length: 14; j_call: TRBJ2-3; v_call: TRBV11-2; d_call: NA; clone_size: NA; cdr3_nt: TGTGCCAGCAGCCCACTAGCAAGGAGGGATACGCAGTATTTT; cdr3_aa: CASSPLARRDTQYF
cdr3_length: 13; j_call: TRBJ1-1; v_call: TRBV6-5; d_call: NA; clone_size: NA; cdr3_nt: TGTGCCAGTTCCATCACCAGGGGAGGTGAAGCTTTCTTT; cdr3_aa: CASSITRGGEAFF
cdr3_length: 12; j_call: TRBJ1-5; v_call: TRBV18; d_call: NA; clone_size: NA; cdr3_nt: TGTGCCAGCTCACGGACAGATCAGCCCCAGCATTTT; cdr3_aa: CASSRTDQPQHF
cdr3_length: 15; j_call: TRBJ2-3; v_call: TRBV25-1; d_call: NA; clone_size: NA; cdr3_nt: TGTGCCAGCAGACCTTTTGGGCGGTACACAGATACGCAGTATTTT; cdr3_aa: CASRPFGRYTDTQYF
cdr3_length: 14; j_call: TRBJ1-2; v_call: TRBV3-1/TRBV3-2; d_call: TRBD1; clone_size: NA; cdr3_nt: TGTGCCAGCAGCCCGTCGACAGGGGACTATGGCTACACCTTC; cdr3_aa: CASSPSTGDYGYTF
cdr3_length: 13; j_call: TRBJ1-2; v_call: TRBV6-5; d_call: TRBD1; clone_size: NA; cdr3_nt: TGTGCCAGTAGCCGGGACAGGGATGGTGGCTACACCTTC; cdr3_aa: CASSRDRDGGYTF
cdr3_length: 15; j_call: TRBJ1-5; v_call: TRBV7-2; d_call: NA; clone_size: NA; cdr3_nt: TGTGCCAGCAGCTTATCAGGTTTCGCGGATCAGCCCCAGCATTTT; cdr3_aa: CASSLSGFADQPQHF
cdr3_length: 14; j_call: TRBJ2-1; v_call: TRBV24-1; d_call: NA; clone_size: NA; cdr3_nt: TGTGCCACGGAAAGTGGGAGCTCCTACAATGAGCAGTTCTTC; cdr3_aa: CATESGSSYNEQFF
cdr3_length: 14; j_call: TRBJ2-7; v_call: TRBV11-3; d_call: NA; clone_size: NA; cdr3_nt: TGTGCCAGCAGCCCTTCAGGCAGTACCTACGAGCAGTACTTC; cdr3_aa: CASSPSGSTYEQYF
cdr3_length: 20; j_call: TRBJ2-4; v_call: TRBV4-3; d_call: TRBD2; clone_size: NA; cdr3_nt: TGCGCCAGCAGCCAGGATGCCGGGACTAGCGGCACGCCGGTCAAAAACATTCAGTACTTC; cdr3_aa: CASSQDAGTSGTPVKNIQYF
cdr3_length: 15; j_call: TRBJ1-2; v_call: TRBV25-1; d_call: NA; clone_size: NA; cdr3_nt: TGTGCCAGCAGTGTCAGAGGGACCCCCGGCCTTTTCGGCACCTTC; cdr3_aa: CASSVRGTPGLFGTF
cdr3_length: 13; j_call: TRBJ1-5; v_call: TRBV15; d_call: NA; clone_size: NA; cdr3_nt: TGTGCCACCAGCAGAGGAACCTATCAGCCCCAGCATTTT; cdr3_aa: CATSRGTYQPQHF
cdr3_length: 15; j_call: TRBJ2-7; v_call: TRBV5-1; d_call: TRBD2; clone_size: NA; cdr3_nt: TGCGCCAGCAGCATAACTAGCGGGGTGCGCTACGAGCAGTACTTC; cdr3_aa: CASSITSGVRYEQYF
cdr3_length: 15; j_call: TRBJ2-5; v_call: TRBV10-2; d_call: NA; clone_size: once; cdr3_nt: TGCGCCAGCAAATTTCGGGGAGGATTCCAAGAGACCCAGTACTTC; cdr3_aa: CASKFRGGFQETQYF